This T cell receptor beta chain was documented in a study of control samples from healthy donors and cancer patients. Germline-derived CDR1 and CDR2 are KGHSY and FQNENV. V dropped 2 bases and J dropped 3; count of bases not matched to a gene: 3. The CDR3 length is 15 residues. This table comes from immunoSEQ multiplex PCR, and its TCRdb copy is limited to in-frame clones, with some not included. The profile shows 150,000 or so clones, 85% to 95% of them singletons. Sequenced input: blood. This receptor was obtained from a woman in her 40s in good health. The chain has TRBV16 and TRBJ1-4; 7 nucleotides line up with TRBD1. CDR3 bases: TGTGCCAGCAGCCAAAAGGGGGCGGCTAATGAAAAACTGTTTTTT. As protein: CASSQKGAANEKLFF. The full variable domain, its missing parts supplied by reference TRBV16 and TRBJ1-4, is GEEVAQTPKHLVRGEGQKAKLYCAPIKGHSYVFWYQQVLKNEFKFLISFQNENVFDETGMPKERFSAKCLPNSPCSLEIQATKLEDSAVYFCASSQKGAANEKLFFGSGTQLSVL.